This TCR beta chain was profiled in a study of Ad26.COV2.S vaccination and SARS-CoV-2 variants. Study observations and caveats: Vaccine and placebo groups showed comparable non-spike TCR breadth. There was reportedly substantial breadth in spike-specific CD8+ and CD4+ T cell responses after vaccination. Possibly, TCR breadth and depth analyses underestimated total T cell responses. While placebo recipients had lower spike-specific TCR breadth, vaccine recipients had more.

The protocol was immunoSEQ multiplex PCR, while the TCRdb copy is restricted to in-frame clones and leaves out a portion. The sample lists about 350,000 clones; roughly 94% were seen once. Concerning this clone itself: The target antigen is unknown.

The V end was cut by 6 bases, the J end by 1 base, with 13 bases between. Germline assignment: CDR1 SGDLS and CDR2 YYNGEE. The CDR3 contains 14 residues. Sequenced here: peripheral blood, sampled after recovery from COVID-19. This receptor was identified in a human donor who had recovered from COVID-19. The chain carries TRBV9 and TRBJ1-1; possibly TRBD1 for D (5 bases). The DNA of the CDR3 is TGTGCCAGCACCGAATTCGGGGGGAACACTGAAGCTTTCTTT. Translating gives CASTEFGGNTEAFF.